This TCR beta chain was identified in a study of T-cell memory formation after mild COVID-19 (dated by TCRdb to the early 2020s). With respect to the entire study: TCR sequence clusters from the two donors were largely donor specific. T-cell clones expanding and contracting after mild COVID-19 in a couple of donors were tracked by longitudinal TCRalpha and TCRbeta repertoire sequencing. Two young, previously healthy adult volunteers made up the cohort, one male and one female. General study outcomes and caveats: Only a couple of mild cases were covered in the study, and larger cohorts including severe cases with pre-infection samples were considered necessary. The second-wave clones that peaked on day 37 were not confirmed to be SARS-CoV-2 specific. Some responding clones were detected in pre-infection memory, suggesting pre-existing cross-reactive memory T cells joined the SARS-CoV-2 response. Clones that contracted from day 15 to 85 showed balanced CD4/CD8 phenotypes, whereas a second wave of clones that expanded from day 15 to 37 leaned towards CD4+. Contracting CD4+ clones appeared mostly in the CM and EM memory subsets, whereas CD8+ clones were enriched in EMRA.

TCRdb lists the instrument as Illumina NovaSeq 6000. cDNA libraries for TCRalpha and TCRbeta were prepared by 5'RACE using constant-segment primers, with sample barcodes and unique molecular identifiers added. Trizol reagent was used to extract RNA from every sample. Libraries were amplified in two PCR steps, with a second sample barcode and Illumina TruSeq adapters added in the second step. Sequencing of libraries was performed on an Illumina NovaSeq with 2 x 150 bp paired-end reads. Per the authors' processing: With migec v1.2.7, reads were demultiplexed and then collapsed into UMI-guided consensus sequences. With mixcr v2.1.11, UMI consensuses were aligned to TRA and TRB V and J templates and assembled into clonotypes. Expanded or contracted clonotypes were those called significant by both edgeR and NoisET, with noise models trained on biological replicates. For edgeR calls, a false discovery rate-adjusted p below 0.01 and a log2 fold-change threshold of 1 were applied. As an exploratory analysis of dynamics, max-normalized trajectories of the 1000 most abundant clonotypes were examined by PCA with hierarchical clustering. Separately sequenced CD4+ and CD8+ repertoires were used to assign the CD4 or CD8 phenotype of responding clones. The public reads were quality trimmed at Q25 with fastp and then assembled into clones with MiXCR by TCRdb, keeping productive beta chains. CDR3 protein sequences are deduplicated, and each keeps its most common genes and DNA. TCRdb, not the original authors, processed these V and J calls. The sample contains 410,000 or so distinct CDR3 sequences, less than 25% of them found a single time. The ten biggest clones cover around 13% of the sample.

CDR1 SGHTA and CDR2 FQGTGA are derived from the germline V gene. Including the terminal cysteine and phenylalanine, the CDR3 comprises 17 residues. The sequence is cut down to CDR3 DNA, 51 bases in frame from base 1. The germline V end is reduced by 2 bases and the J end by 2 bases; junction bases left unmatched: 8. PBMCs were isolated by Ficoll-Paque density gradient centrifugation. For this clonotype: What antigen it recognizes has not been identified. It has no much larger one-base neighbor in the sample; base qualities were not kept.

The rearranged chain carries TRBV7-3 and TRBJ2-1; a stretch of 8 junction bases matches TRBD2. The sample consisted of PBMCs or a T cell subset sorted from them (not recorded which). The TCR comes from an adult woman who had mild COVID-19 (a few samples of this study predate the infection). The sample titles of this study are shuffled in the database, so cell type and time point are left out; the donor was told from shared clones. CDR3 protein: CASSLWASGGPYNEQFF. The sequenced DNA: TGTGCCAGCAGCTTATGGGCCAGCGGGGGACCCTACAATGAGCAGTTCTTC.